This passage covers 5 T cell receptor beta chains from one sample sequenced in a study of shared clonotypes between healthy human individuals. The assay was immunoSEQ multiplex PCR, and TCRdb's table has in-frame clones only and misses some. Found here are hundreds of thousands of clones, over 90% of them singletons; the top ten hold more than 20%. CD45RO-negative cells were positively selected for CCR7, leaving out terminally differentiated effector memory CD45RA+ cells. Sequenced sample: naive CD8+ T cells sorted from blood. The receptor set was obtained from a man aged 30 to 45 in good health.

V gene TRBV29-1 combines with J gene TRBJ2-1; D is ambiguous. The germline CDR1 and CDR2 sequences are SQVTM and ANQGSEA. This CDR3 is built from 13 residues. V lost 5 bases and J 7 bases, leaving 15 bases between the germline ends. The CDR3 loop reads CSVRGVVLNEQFF. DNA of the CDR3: TGCAGCGTTCGAGGTGTAGTCCTTAATGAGCAGTTCTTC.

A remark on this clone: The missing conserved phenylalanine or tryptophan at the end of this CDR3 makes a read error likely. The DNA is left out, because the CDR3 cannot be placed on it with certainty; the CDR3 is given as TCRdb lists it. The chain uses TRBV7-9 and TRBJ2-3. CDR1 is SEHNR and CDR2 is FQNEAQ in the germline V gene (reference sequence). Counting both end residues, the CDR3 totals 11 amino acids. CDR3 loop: CASSRTEPPRL.

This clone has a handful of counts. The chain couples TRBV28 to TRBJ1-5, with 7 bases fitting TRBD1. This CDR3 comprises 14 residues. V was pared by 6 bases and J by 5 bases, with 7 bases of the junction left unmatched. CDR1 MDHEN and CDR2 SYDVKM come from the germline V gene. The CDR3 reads CASRPRGRDQPQHF. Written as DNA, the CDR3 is TGTGCCAGCAGACCTAGGGGGCGGGATCAGCCCCAGCATTTT.

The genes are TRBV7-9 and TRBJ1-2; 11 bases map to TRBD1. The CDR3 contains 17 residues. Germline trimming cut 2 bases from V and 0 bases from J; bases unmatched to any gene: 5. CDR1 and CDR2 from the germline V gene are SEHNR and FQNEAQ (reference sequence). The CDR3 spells CASSLPGQGVANYGYTF. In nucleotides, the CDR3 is TGTGCCAGCAGCTTACCGGGACAGGGGGTGGCTAACTATGGCTACACCTTC.

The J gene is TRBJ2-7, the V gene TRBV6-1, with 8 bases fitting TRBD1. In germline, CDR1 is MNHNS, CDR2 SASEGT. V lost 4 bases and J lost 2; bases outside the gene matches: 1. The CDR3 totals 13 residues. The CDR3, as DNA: TGTGCCAGCAGTGGGACAGGGCCCTACGAGCAGTACTTC. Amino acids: CASSGTGPYEQYF.